The source of this T cell receptor beta chain is a study of T cell responses to AZD1222 COVID-19 vaccine. Study-level findings and limits: Sampling that yielded the repertoires occurred only after the peak T cell response. Donors were mostly white British, more females; clonal diversity possibly underestimated.

Repertoires were generated with immunoSEQ multiplex PCR, while TCRdb's copy carries only in-frame clones and drops some. Of about 120,000 clones detected, more than 85% appear once; the ten largest clones hold roughly 11%. CDR3 length: 15 amino acids. CDR1 and CDR2 from the germline V gene are ENHRY and SYGVKD. Trimming took off 0 bases at V and 3 bases at J, with 11 bases between the two ends. To note about this clone: Its antigen remains unidentified.

The receptor's source is an adult in good health. Source: peripheral blood, taken on day 0 of MenACWY control vaccination. The genes are TRBV10-3 and TRBJ1-1; tentative D call: TRBD1 (5 bases). The CDR3 DNA reads TGTGCCATCAGTGAGTCTTTAGGGGTAGACACTGAAGCTTTCTTT. Its protein product is CAISESLGVDTEAFF.